This paragraph covers one T cell receptor beta chain sequence. The antigen is undetermined. The data derive from a study of T cell responses to AZD1222 COVID-19 vaccine. Study-wide findings and caveats: White British donors predominated, females outnumbered males, and clonal diversity was possibly underestimated. Spike-specific TCR breadth rose after two AZD1222 doses, and depth rose as well. Baseline serostatus was positive in only six AZD1222 recipients.

Sequenced by immunoSEQ multiplex PCR; TCRdb stores in-frame clones only, minus some. The sample has tens of thousands of clones, 80% to 95% seen once. With 6 bases removed from V and 7 bases from J, the gap between germline ends came to 18 bases. CDR3 length: 14 amino acids. Germline-derived CDR1 and CDR2 are LNHDA and SQIVND (reference sequence). The origin of this receptor is an adult who received the AZD1222 COVID-19 vaccine. Specimen: peripheral blood, collected 28 days after the second AZD1222 dose. The chain joins TRBV19 to TRBJ1-2; D is possibly TRBD1 (5 bases). This CDR3 is CASSPGPSWAGYTF. Here the CDR3 DNA reads TGTGCCAGTAGCCCGGGACCCTCATGGGCTGGCTACACCTTC. Complete variable domain (other parts from reference TRBV19 and TRBJ1-2): DGGITQSPKYLFRKEGQNVTLSCEQNLNHDAMYWYRQDPGQGLRLIYYSQIVNDFQKGDIAEGYSVSREKKESFPLTVTSAQKNPTAFYLCASSPGPSWAGYTFGSGTRLTVV.